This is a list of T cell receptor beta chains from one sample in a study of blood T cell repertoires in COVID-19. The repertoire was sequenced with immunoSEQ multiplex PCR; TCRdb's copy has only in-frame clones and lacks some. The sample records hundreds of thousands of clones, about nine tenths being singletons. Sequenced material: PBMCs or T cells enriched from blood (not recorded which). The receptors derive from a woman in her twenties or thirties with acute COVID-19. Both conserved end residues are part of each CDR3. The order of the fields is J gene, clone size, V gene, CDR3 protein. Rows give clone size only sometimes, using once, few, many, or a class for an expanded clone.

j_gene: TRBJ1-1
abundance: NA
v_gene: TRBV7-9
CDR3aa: CASSMGRYKRTEEAFF

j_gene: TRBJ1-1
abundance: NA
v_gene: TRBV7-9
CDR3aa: CASSNHDSKGARTEAFF

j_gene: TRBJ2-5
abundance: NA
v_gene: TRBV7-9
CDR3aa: CASSVSGGNQETQYF

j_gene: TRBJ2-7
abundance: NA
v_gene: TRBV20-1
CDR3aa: CSAGRQDEQYF

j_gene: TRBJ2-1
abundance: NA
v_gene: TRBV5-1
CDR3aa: CASTPGALAGAYNEQFF

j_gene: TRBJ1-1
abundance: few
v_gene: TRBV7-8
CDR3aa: CASSQAGWRGNTEAFF

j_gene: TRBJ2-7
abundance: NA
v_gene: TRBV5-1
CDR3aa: CASRYLAGSSYEQYF

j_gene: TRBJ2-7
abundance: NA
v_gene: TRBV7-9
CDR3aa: CASSLEPGNYEQYF

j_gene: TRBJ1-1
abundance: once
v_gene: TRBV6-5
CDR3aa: CASRANTEAFF

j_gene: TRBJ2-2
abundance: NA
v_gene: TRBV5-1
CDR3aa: CASSLALGGVGNTGELFF

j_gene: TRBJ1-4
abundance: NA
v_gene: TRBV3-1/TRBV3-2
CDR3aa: CASSQDLSGHNEKLFF

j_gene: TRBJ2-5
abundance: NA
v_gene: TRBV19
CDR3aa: CASSIDGGKGTQYF

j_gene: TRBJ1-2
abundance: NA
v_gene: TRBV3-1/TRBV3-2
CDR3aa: CASSPTGGDGYTF

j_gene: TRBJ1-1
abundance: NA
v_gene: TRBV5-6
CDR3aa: CASSFIYREGTEAFF

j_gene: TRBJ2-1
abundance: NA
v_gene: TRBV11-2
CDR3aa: CASSLRIGVLGNEQFF

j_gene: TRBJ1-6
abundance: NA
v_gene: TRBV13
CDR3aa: CASSLSAGRSPLHF

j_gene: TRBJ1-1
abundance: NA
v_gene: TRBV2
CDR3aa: CASSLRRGAINTEAFF

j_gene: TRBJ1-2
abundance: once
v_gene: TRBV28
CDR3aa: CASSFNGGAGYGYTF

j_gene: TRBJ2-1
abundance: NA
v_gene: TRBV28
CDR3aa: CASEERLTSYNEQFF

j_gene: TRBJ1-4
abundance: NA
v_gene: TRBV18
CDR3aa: CASSPQVVEVANEKLFF

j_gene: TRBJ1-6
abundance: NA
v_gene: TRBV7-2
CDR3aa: CASSLGGTYNSPLHF

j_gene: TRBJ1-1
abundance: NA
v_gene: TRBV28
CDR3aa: CASTKQGAGTEAFF

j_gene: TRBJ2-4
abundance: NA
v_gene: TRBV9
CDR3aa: CASSSRGNIQYF

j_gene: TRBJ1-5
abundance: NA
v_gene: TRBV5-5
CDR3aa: CASSLLTGGDQPQHF

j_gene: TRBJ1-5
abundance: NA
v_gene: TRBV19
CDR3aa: CASSIVQGANQPQHF

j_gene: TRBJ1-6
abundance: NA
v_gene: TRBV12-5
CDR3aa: CASGLVQLGGPLHF

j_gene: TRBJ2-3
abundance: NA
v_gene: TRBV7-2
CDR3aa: CASSLSGTGGWSDTQYF

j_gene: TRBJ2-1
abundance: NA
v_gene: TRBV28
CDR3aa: CASSSGTLSYNEQFF

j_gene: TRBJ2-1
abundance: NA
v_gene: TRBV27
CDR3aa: CASSLSRANEQFF

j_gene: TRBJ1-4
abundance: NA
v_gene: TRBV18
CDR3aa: CASSPPVAQGQEKLFF

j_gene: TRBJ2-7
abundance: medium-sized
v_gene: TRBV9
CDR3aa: CASSVVAGSSYEQYF

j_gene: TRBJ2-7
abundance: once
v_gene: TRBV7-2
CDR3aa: CASSVGTSGLYEQYF

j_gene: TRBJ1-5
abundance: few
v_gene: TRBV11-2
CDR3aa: CASRKEGRLEGDSNQPQHF

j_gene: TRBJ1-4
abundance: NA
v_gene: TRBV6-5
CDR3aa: CASSPGQGNEKLFF

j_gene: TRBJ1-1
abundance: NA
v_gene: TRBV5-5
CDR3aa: CASSLVRQVNTEAFF

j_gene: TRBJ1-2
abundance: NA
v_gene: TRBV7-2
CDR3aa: CASSPGVPGYGYTF

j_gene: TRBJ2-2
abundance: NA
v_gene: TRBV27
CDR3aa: CASTGQGLYEELFF

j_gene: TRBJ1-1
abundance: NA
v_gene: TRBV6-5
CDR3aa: CASSYSQGNTEAFF

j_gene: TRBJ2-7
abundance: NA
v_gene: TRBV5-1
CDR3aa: CASSQSSGRAGEQYF

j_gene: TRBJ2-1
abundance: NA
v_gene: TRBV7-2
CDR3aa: CASSLDRASGYNEQFF

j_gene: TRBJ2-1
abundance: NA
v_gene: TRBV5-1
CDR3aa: CASSTGQGGAEQFF

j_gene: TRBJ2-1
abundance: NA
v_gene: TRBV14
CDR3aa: CASSQLRGPRAVYNEQFF

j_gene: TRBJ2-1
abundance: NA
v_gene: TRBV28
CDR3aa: CASRENNEQFF

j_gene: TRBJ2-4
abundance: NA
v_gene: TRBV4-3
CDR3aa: CASSQEEGRGNIQYF

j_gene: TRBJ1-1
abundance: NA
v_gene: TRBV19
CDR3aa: CASSRSPPGGLNTEAFF

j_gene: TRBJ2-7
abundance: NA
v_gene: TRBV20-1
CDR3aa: CSASPRTSPYEQYF

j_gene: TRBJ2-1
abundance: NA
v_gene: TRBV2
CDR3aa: CASSEARVGGEQFF

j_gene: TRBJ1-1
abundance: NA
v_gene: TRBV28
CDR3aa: CASSLGTGGISTEAFF

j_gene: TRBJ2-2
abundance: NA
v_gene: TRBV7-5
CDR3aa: CARSPTRTGDTGELFF

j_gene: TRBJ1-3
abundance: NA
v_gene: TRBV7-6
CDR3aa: CASSLAAGGHRNTIYF